Below are 24 T cell receptor beta chains sequenced from a single sample in a study of blood T cell repertoires in COVID-19. Sequencing used immunoSEQ multiplex PCR; TCRdb keeps in-frame clones, though not all of them. Of roughly 40,000 clones in the sample, about nine tenths were seen once. Sample: peripheral blood. Source of these receptors: a human donor in a cohort sampled during active COVID-19.

The chain links TRBV6-2 or TRBV6-3 to TRBJ2-1; 11 positions match TRBD1. The germline CDR1 and CDR2 sequences are MNHEY and SVGEGT. CDR3 length: 15 amino acids. Trimming cost V 6 bases and J 7 bases; bases outside gene matches: 8. The CDR3 bases are TGTGCCAGCAGCCCGGGACAGGGGGTGAGTAATGAGCAGTTCTTC. It is translated as CASSPGQGVSNEQFF.

V and J are TRBV7-9 and TRBJ2-2; perhaps TRBD1 as D (6 bases). This CDR3 comprises 14 residues. Per the germline V gene, CDR1 is SEHNR and CDR2 is FQNEAQ (reference sequence). Trimming removed 5 bases from V and 6 bases from J, with 13 bases in between. CDR3: CASSPQGSAGELFF. The CDR3 DNA reads as TGTGCCAGCAGCCCACAGGGTAGTGCCGGGGAGCTGTTTTTT.

The V gene is TRBV3-1 (or the pseudogene TRBV3-2), the J gene TRBJ1-6; D might be TRBD1 (5 bases). The CDR3 is made up of 14 amino acids. V gave up 1 base and J gave up 9 bases, with 10 bases separating them. Germline V lookup: CDR1 LGHDT, CDR2 YNNKEL (reference sequence). This CDR3 reads CASSQGTNGSPLHF. CDR3 DNA: TGTGCCAGCAGCCAAGGGACAAATGGTTCACCCCTCCACTTT.

The rearrangement uses TRBV7-8 and TRBJ1-5; 7 bases align to TRBD1. The V segment lost 5 bases and the J segment 1 base; nucleotides outside the gene matches: 2. Germline V lookup: CDR1 SGHVS, CDR2 FQNEAQ. The length of the CDR3 is 14 residues. DNA for the CDR3: TGTGCCAGCAGCCTACAGGGGAGCAATCAGCCCCAGCATTTT. Its translation is CASSLQGSNQPQHF.

CDR3 nucleotides: TGTGCCAGCAGCCATAGCGGAACCAGGGATACGCAGTATTTT. Translating gives CASSHSGTRDTQYF. V is TRBV5-4 and J is TRBJ2-3; D might be TRBD2 (6 bases). V lost 4 bases to trimming and J lost 6 bases, with 15 bases between them. CDR1 and CDR2 from the germline V gene are SGHNT and YYREEE (reference sequence). CDR3 length: 14 amino acids.

The CDR3 reads CASRTASNYGYTF. CDR3 sequence (DNA): TGTGCCAGCAGGACAGCCTCTAACTATGGCTACACCTTC. V and J are TRBV6-5 and TRBJ1-2, with D perhaps TRBD1 (5 bases). The V end was cut by 6 bases, the J end by 0 bases, with 8 bases between. The CDR3 is 13 amino acids. Germline CDR1 and CDR2: MNHEY and SVGAGI.

The chain employs TRBV30 and TRBJ1-1; perhaps TRBD1 as D (5 bases). Trimming shortened V by 1 base and J by 11 bases, and 17 bases separated the two germline ends. The CDR3 length is 13 residues. Germline values: CDR1 GTSNPN, CDR2 SVGIG (reference sequence). CDR3: CAWSALRGGYAFF. The CDR3 DNA is TGTGCCTGGAGTGCCCTTAGGGGAGGTTATGCTTTCTTT.

A word on this clone: Other DNA sequences within the sample encode an identical CDR3. The gene calls are TRBV18 and TRBJ2-2, with 11 bases matching TRBD2. The CDR3 runs to 15 residues. The germline gives CDR1 KGHSH, CDR2 LQKENI. The V gene end was trimmed by 3 bases and the J gene end by 3 bases; junction bases not matched to a gene: 0. CDR3 coding DNA: TGTGCCAGCTCACCGGGACTAGCGGACACCGGGGAGCTGTTTTTT. Protein product: CASSPGLADTGELFF. Combining the CDR3 with reference TRBV18 and TRBJ2-2 gives the whole variable domain NAGVMQNPRHLVRRRGQEARLRCSPMKGHSHVYWYRQLPEEGLKFMVYLQKENIIDESGMPKERFSAEFPKEGPSILRIQQVVRGDSAAYFCASSPGLADTGELFFGEGSRLTVL.

The CDR3 region has the DNA TGTGCCAGTAACACACGTAGGGGGCTACCAGGGGATACGCAGTATTTT. Amino acid sequence: CASNTRRGLPGDTQYF. V and J are TRBV2 and TRBJ2-3; TRBD1 agrees at 7 bases. Germline V gene sequence: CDR1 SNHLY, CDR2 FYNNEI. After removal of 9 bases from V and 6 bases from J, the junction contained 18 bases not matched to a gene. The CDR3 has 16 residues.

This chain joins TRBV6-2 or TRBV6-3 and TRBJ2-3, with D perhaps TRBD2 (6 bases). This CDR3 region has 14 residues. The germline V gene encodes CDR1 MNHEY and CDR2 SVGEGT. The ends were cut back, 4 bases at V and 2 bases at J, with 10 bases in the middle. CDR3 sequence (DNA): TGTGCCAGCAGTTGGGTGGACTACACAGATACGCAGTATTTT. Translation gives CASSWVDYTDTQYF.

The sample holds one count of this clone. V is TRBV19 and J is TRBJ2-6, with 10 bases matching TRBD2. V lost 9 bases, J lost 4 bases, and 6 bases stayed unmatched. The CDR3 loop spans 15 amino acids. Germline-derived CDR1 and CDR2 are LNHDA and SQIVND (reference sequence). The CDR3 DNA is TGTGCCAGCACCGGACTAGCGGCCGGGGCCAACGTCCTGACTTTC. Its translation: CASTGLAAGANVLTF.

V usage is TRBV7-2 and J usage is TRBJ2-2; D is uncertain. CDR3 size: 14 residues. The germline V and J ends were trimmed by 2 bases and 4 bases, with 8 bases remaining between them. The V gene's germline CDR1 is SGHTA and CDR2 FQGNSA. In nucleotides, the CDR3 is TGTGCCAGCAGCTTACCCTCACTCACCGGGGAGCTGTTTTTT. It yields the protein CASSLPSLTGELFF.

V gene TRBV6-6 combines with J gene TRBJ1-1; D possibly corresponds to TRBD1 (5 bases). Trimming left V 11 bases short and J 5 bases short, with 18 bases between. The germline V gene encodes CDR1 MNHNY and CDR2 SVGAGI (reference sequence). The CDR3 consists of 13 residues. The CDR3 sequence is CAGRYGGGTEAFF. In DNA, the CDR3 is TGTGCCGGCCGATATGGGGGAGGGACTGAAGCTTTCTTT.

This clone showed up just once. The chain couples TRBV30 to TRBJ1-4; 7 positions agree with TRBD1. Germline V gives CDR1 GTSNPN, CDR2 SVGIG (reference sequence). V shed 3 bases and J 4 bases; nucleotides not matched to a gene: 8. CDR3 size: 15 residues. This chain's CDR3 is CAWRATGSLNEKLFF. The CDR3 coding sequence is TGTGCCTGGAGGGCGACAGGGTCGCTTAATGAAAAACTGTTTTTT.

The chain combines TRBV15 with TRBJ1-1, with D uncertain. CDR1 and CDR2 from the germline V gene are LNHNV and YYDKDF (reference sequence). Trimming shortened V by 0 bases and J by 0 bases, and 2 bases separated the two germline ends. This CDR3 has 13 amino acids. The CDR3 coding sequence is TGTGCCACCAGCAGAGATATGAACACTGAAGCTTTCTTT. It specifies CATSRDMNTEAFF.

This clone has just a few counts. The gene calls are TRBV15 and TRBJ2-3; TRBD2 aligns across 7 bases. In germline, CDR1 is LNHNV, CDR2 YYDKDF (reference sequence). The CDR3 sequence is 14 residues long. V shed 4 bases, J shed 5 bases, and the junction held 6 bases outside the gene matches. This CDR3 is CATSNRGEVDTQYF. The CDR3 bases are TGTGCCACCAGCAACCGGGGGGAGGTAGATACGCAGTATTTT.

V is TRBV10-3 and J is TRBJ2-1; 15 nucleotides match TRBD2. With 6 bases clipped from V and 8 bases from J, the junction kept 8 bases outside the gene matches. The CDR3 is 16 amino acids. Per germline, CDR1 ENHRY and CDR2 SYGVKD. The CDR3 region is CAIRGSGLAGGDEQFF. The CDR3 DNA reads as TGTGCCATCAGGGGATCGGGACTAGCGGGAGGCGATGAGCAGTTCTTC.

The rearrangement uses TRBV7-2 and TRBJ2-1; TRBD2 is a possible D gene (6 bases). Per germline, CDR1 SGHTA and CDR2 FQGNSA. Trimming removed 2 bases from V and 3 bases from J, with 11 bases in between. There are 15 residues in the CDR3. As DNA, the CDR3 is TGTGCCAGCAGCTTATCTAGCGTGTACTACAATGAGCAGTTCTTC. Residues: CASSLSSVYYNEQFF. Complete variable domain (other parts from reference TRBV7-2 and TRBJ2-1): GAGVSQSPSNKVTEKGKDVELRCDPISGHTALYWYRQSLGQGLEFLIYFQGNSAPDKSGLPSDRFSAERTGGSVSTLTIQRTQQEDSAVYLCASSLSSVYYNEQFFGPGTRLTVL.

This chain joins TRBV5-3 and TRBJ1-6, with 9 bases that match TRBD1. TRBV5-3 qualifies as an ORF whose function is uncertain. The CDR3 has 18 amino acids. V lost 5 bases and J lost 7; bases outside the gene matches: 16. The CDR3 DNA follows: TGTGCCAGAAGGGGGGGACAGGGAAGAAGGATTAGGAATTCACCCCTCCACTTT. Protein sequence: CARRGGQGRRIRNSPLHF.

The rearrangement joins TRBV21-1 to TRBJ1-4. TRBV21-1 is a pseudogene. This CDR3 is 17 amino acids long. In DNA, the CDR3 is TGTGCCAGCAGCAAAAAGCGGGGCCGGGCCACTAATGAAAAACTGTTTTTT. Its translation: CASSKKRGRATNEKLFF.

CDR3 nucleotides: TGTGCCAGCAGCAAGTCCCCCCGGGACAGACGACGGGAGCAGTACTTC. This encodes CASSKSPRDRRREQYF. V and J are TRBV21-1 and TRBJ2-7; no DNA check was done on the table's D call, TRBD1. TRBV21-1 is recorded as a pseudogene. The CDR3 runs to 16 residues.

The J gene is TRBJ2-1, the V gene TRBV2; TRBD2 matches 7 bases. The V and J ends lost 3 bases and 4 bases, in that order; junction bases with no gene match: 9. CDR1 is SNHLY, CDR2 FYNNEI, per germline. CDR3 length: 16 amino acids. DNA of the CDR3: TGTGCCAGCAGTGATCTGGGCGGGAGCGGTTACAATGAGCAGTTCTTC. It encodes CASSDLGGSGYNEQFF.

This chain connects TRBV9 to TRBJ2-2; D may be TRBD1 (5 bases). V was pared by 5 bases and J by 7 bases, with 18 bases between. Germline V gene data show CDR1 as SGDLS and CDR2 as YYNGEE. This CDR3 region has 15 residues. For the CDR3, the DNA is TGTGCCAGCAGTATACAGGCCACTACGGGCGGGGAGCTGTTTTTT. Its protein is CASSIQATTGGELFF.

This clone turned up a few times. The rearrangement uses TRBV10-3 and TRBJ1-5; D may be TRBD1 (6 bases). Trimming shortened V by 5 bases and J by 0 bases, and 11 bases separated the two germline ends. This CDR3 has 15 residues. Germline CDR1 is ENHRY and CDR2 is SYGVKD. The CDR3 protein is CAISKQGNSNQPQHF. The CDR3 DNA sequence: TGTGCCATCAGTAAACAGGGAAATAGCAATCAGCCCCAGCATTTT.